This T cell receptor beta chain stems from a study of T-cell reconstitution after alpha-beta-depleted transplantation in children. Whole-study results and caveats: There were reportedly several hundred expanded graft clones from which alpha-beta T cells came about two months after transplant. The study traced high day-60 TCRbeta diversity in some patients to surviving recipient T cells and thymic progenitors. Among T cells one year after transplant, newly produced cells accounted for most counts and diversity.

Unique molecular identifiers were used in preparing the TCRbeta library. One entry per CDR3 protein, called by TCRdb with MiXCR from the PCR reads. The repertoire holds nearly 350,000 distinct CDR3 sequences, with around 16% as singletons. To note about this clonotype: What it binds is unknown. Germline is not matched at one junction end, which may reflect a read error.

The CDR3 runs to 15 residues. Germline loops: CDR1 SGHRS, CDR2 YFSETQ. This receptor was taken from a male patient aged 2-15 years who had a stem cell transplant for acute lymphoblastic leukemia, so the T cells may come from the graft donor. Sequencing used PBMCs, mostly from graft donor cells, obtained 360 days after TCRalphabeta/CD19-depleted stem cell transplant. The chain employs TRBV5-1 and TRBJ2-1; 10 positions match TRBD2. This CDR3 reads CASTLTSGFYNEQFF. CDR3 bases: TGCGCCAGCACCTTGACTAGCGGGTTCTACAATGAGCAGTTCTTC.